Sequencing of this T cell receptor (beta chain) was carried out in a study of shared clonotypes between healthy human individuals. Overall study results and limits: It was the few donors that limited the genetic and exposure-history diversity represented. The expectation was that sequencing depth would affect clonotype sharing among donors.

Healthy and HIV-negative, the adult donors had no recent acute infections or vaccinations. An approximately 220 ng quantity of DNA, 29,000 or so T cell genomes, went into the sorted-subset replicate PCRs. The assay was immunoSEQ multiplex PCR, and TCRdb's table has in-frame clones only and misses some. The profile shows roughly 700,000 clones, about 90% of them singletons. Concerning this clone itself: Its specificity is not known.

Germline CDR1 and CDR2: SGDLS and YYNGEE. The CDR3 covers 16 residues. Deletions cut 0 bases from V and 0 bases from J, with 7 bases between. The sequencing input was memory CD8+ T cells from PBMCs. Indicated subset: CD45RO+ cells pooled with CCR7-negative TemRA cells. The sequence was collected from a man younger than 35 in good health. Some clones in this sample may be carry-over from other donors' samples. V and J are TRBV9 and TRBJ2-6; D might be TRBD2 (6 bases). CDR3 sequence reads: CASSVGRDSGANVLTF. Written as DNA, the CDR3 is TGTGCCAGCAGCGTAGGGCGGGACTCTGGGGCCAACGTCCTGACTTTC.